These 23 T cell receptor beta chains were all obtained from the same sample, sequenced in a study of blood T cell repertoires in COVID-19. Method: immunoSEQ multiplex PCR; TCRdb's copy keeps in-frame clones and lacks some. Here the sample spans around 170,000 clones, about 89% being singletons. Material: peripheral blood. The receptors were gathered from a man aged 55 to 69 with acute or convalescent COVID-19.

This chain links TRBV12-3 or TRBV12-4 with TRBJ2-7; 10 positions match TRBD2. The CDR3 totals 13 residues. V shed 5 bases, J shed 3 bases, and the junction held 1 base outside the gene matches. As DNA, the CDR3 is TGTGCCAGCAGTCCTAGCGGGGGCTACGAGCAGTACTTC. Amino acid sequence: CASSPSGGYEQYF.

The rearrangement links TRBV14 to TRBJ2-3, with D possibly being TRBD2 (6 bases). There are 14 residues in the CDR3. Germline values: CDR1 SGHDN, CDR2 FVKESK. Trimming cost V 4 bases and J 6 bases, with 14 bases left between them. Written as DNA, the CDR3 is TGTGCCAGCAGCCGGACTTGGGCGGGGGATACGCAGTATTTT. Amino acid sequence: CASSRTWAGDTQYF.

The chain recombines TRBV3-1 (or the pseudogene TRBV3-2) with TRBJ1-2; 8 bases agree with TRBD1. The CDR3 runs 15 residues. Germline V gene data show CDR1 as LGHDT and CDR2 as YNNKEL (reference sequence). With V trimmed by 4 bases and J by 4 bases, 8 bases remained unmatched. DNA of the CDR3: TGTGCCAGCAGCCCGCCGGGACAGGTGATCTATGGCTACACCTTC. Translation gives CASSPPGQVIYGYTF.

The gene calls are TRBV6-4 and TRBJ1-2, with TRBD1 matching over 7 bases. This CDR3 has 14 amino acids. Germline CDR1 is MRHNA and CDR2 is SNTAGT. With 5 bases clipped from V and 7 bases from J, the junction kept 10 bases outside the gene matches. CDR3: CASSPWTGSSGYTF. The CDR3 DNA reads as TGTGCCAGCAGTCCCTGGACAGGCTCTTCTGGCTACACCTTC.

This clone was seen a few times. The chain carries TRBV11-2 and TRBJ2-5; 13 bases fit TRBD2. Germline trimming cut 7 bases from V and 5 bases from J; bases unmatched to any gene: 7. The CDR3 spans 15 residues. Germline loops: CDR1 SGHAT, CDR2 FQNNGV. CDR3 sequence reads: CASNNTTSGRETQYF. For the CDR3, the DNA is TGTGCCAGCAACAACACGACTAGCGGGAGGGAGACCCAGTACTTC.

V usage is TRBV2 and J usage is TRBJ2-3; 7 bases match TRBD2. Germline CDR1 SNHLY, CDR2 FYNNEI. CDR3 size: 15 residues. J gave up 7 bases and V 6 bases, and 13 bases lay outside the gene matches. For the CDR3, the DNA is TGTGCCAGCAGGACCGGGGCGTCTAGCGGAAATACGCAGTATTTT. It encodes CASRTGASSGNTQYF.

The rearrangement uses TRBV15 and TRBJ2-1; D is ambiguous. The V end lost 7 bases, the J end lost 0 bases, and 10 bases lay between the germline ends. CDR3 size: 14 residues. In germline, CDR1 is LNHNV, CDR2 YYDKDF (reference sequence). CDR3 loop: CATIPSSSYNEQFF. In nucleotides, the CDR3 is TGTGCCACCATACCCTCCAGCTCCTACAATGAGCAGTTCTTC.

The V and J genes are TRBV3-1 (or the pseudogene TRBV3-2) and TRBJ1-6, with 9 positions matching TRBD1. CDR3 size: 15 residues. Germline CDR1 and CDR2: LGHDT and YNNKEL (reference sequence). V lost 0 bases to trimming and J lost 7 bases; unmatched junction nucleotides: 1. CDR3 DNA: TGTGCCAGCAGCCAAGAGGGGACAGGGAATTCACCCCTCCACTTT. Its translation: CASSQEGTGNSPLHF.

The rearrangement uses TRBV6-4 and TRBJ2-2, with 7 positions matching TRBD2. Unmatched junction bases numbered 8, after V lost 8 bases and J lost 5 bases. There are 14 residues in the CDR3. Germline CDR1 is MRHNA and CDR2 is SNTAGT. The CDR3 protein is CASRLAQGTGELFF. The CDR3 DNA reads as TGTGCCAGCCGACTAGCCCAAGGGACCGGGGAGCTGTTTTTT.

Details on this clone: The same CDR3 also results from other DNA sequences found in this sample. The chain is built from TRBV7-2 and TRBJ2-3; D is undetermined. The CDR3 sequence is 13 residues long. The germline gives CDR1 SGHTA, CDR2 FQGNSA. V dropped 3 bases and J dropped 2 bases, with 6 bases sitting between them. The CDR3 protein is CASSFVYTDTQYF. The CDR3 bases are TGTGCCAGCAGCTTCGTATACACAGATACGCAGTATTTT.

The chain carries TRBV12-5 and TRBJ1-1; D not resolved. Germline V lookup: CDR1 LGHNT, CDR2 FRNRAP. CDR3 length: 15 residues. The V and J ends lost 6 bases and 2 bases respectively, with 16 bases between them. CDR3 coding DNA: TGTGCTAGTGGCTCGCCTAGGAACTCAAACACTGAAGCTTTCTTT. Protein: CASGSPRNSNTEAFF.

The rearrangement joins TRBV3-1 (or the pseudogene TRBV3-2) to TRBJ1-2; D perhaps matches TRBD1 (5 bases). V was shortened by 6 bases and J by 5 bases, with 19 bases between the two germline ends. Germline CDR1 and CDR2: LGHDT and YNNKEL (reference sequence). The CDR3 extends over 15 amino acids. The CDR3 DNA sequence: TGTGCCAGCAGTACCCTTCTGGGGGGTAGGTATGGCTACACCTTC. Its protein product is CASSTLLGGRYGYTF.

The CDR3 spells CATSRRGLSYNEQFF. The CDR3 DNA reads as TGTGCCACCAGCCGGAGGGGTCTCTCCTACAATGAGCAGTTCTTC. The chain joins TRBV15 to TRBJ2-1; D possibly corresponds to TRBD2 (6 bases). Germline V gene lookup returns CDR1 LNHNV and CDR2 YYDKDF (reference sequence). The CDR3 is made up of 15 amino acids. V was pared by 5 bases and J by 0 bases, with 11 bases between.

V usage is TRBV2 and J usage is TRBJ2-7, with 7 bases lining up with TRBD1. The CDR3 is made up of 10 amino acids. Germline V CDR1 and CDR2: SNHLY, FYNNEI. V shed 9 bases, J shed 7 bases, and the junction held 3 bases outside the gene matches. In DNA, the CDR3 is TGTGCCAGTATGGACAGGGAGCAGTACTTC. Translated: CASMDREQYF.

The J gene is TRBJ2-1, the V gene TRBV7-9, with TRBD2 matching 11 bases. J was trimmed by 8 bases and V by 4 bases; bases with no gene match: 10. This CDR3 has 16 residues. Germline CDR1 and CDR2: SEHNR and FQNEAQ (reference sequence). The CDR3: CASSSGLAGSRDEQFF. CDR3 bases: TGTGCCAGCAGCTCAGGACTAGCGGGCTCCCGGGATGAGCAGTTCTTC.

This clone was recorded only once. The CDR3 loop reads CASSYQGNNNEQFF. In DNA, the CDR3 is TGTGCCAGCAGTTACCAGGGCAACAACAATGAGCAGTTCTTC. The chain uses TRBV6-2 or TRBV6-3 and TRBJ2-1, with D tentatively TRBD1 (5 bases). Trimming took off 2 bases at V and 5 bases at J, with 10 bases between the two ends. Germline CDR1 is MNHEY and CDR2 is SVGEGT. The CDR3 loop spans 14 amino acids.

The V call is TRBV24-1, the J call TRBJ2-7, with 7 positions matching TRBD1. Trimming removed 10 bases from V and 4 bases from J; junction bases left unmatched: 12. The germline gives CDR1 KGHDR, CDR2 SFDVKD. CDR3 length: 14 residues. The CDR3 region is CATRAGTEIYEQYF. DNA of the CDR3: TGTGCCACTAGAGCCGGGACAGAAATTTACGAGCAGTACTTC.

The rearrangement links TRBV2 to TRBJ2-5, with 11 bases fitting TRBD1. This CDR3 is built from 16 residues. CDR1 SNHLY and CDR2 FYNNEI come from the germline V gene. The V and J ends lost 6 bases and 5 bases, in that order; junction bases with no gene match: 11. In DNA form, the CDR3 reads TGTGCCAGCAGCCCGGGACAGGGGGGCGGCGGGGAGACCCAGTACTTC. This codes for CASSPGQGGGGETQYF.

The gene calls are TRBV19 and TRBJ2-2; weak D call: TRBD2 (5 bases). V gave up 10 bases and J gave up 0 bases, with 12 bases separating them. This CDR3 is 14 amino acids long. The germline CDR1 and CDR2 sequences are LNHDA and SQIVND (reference sequence). The CDR3 here is CAIGGQTNTGELFF. Written as DNA, the CDR3 is TGTGCCATCGGCGGGCAGACGAACACCGGGGAGCTGTTTTTT.

DNA for the CDR3: TGCGCCAGCAGCCAAGGTCCGGAGGATGAAGCTTTCTTT. It translates to CASSQGPEDEAFF. The chain employs TRBV4-1 and TRBJ1-1; the D is unclear. This CDR3 has 13 residues. CDR1 and CDR2 (germline): MGHRA, YSYEKL. V was clipped by 1 base and J by 7 bases, with 10 bases between them.

V gene TRBV27 combines with J gene TRBJ1-1; 8 nucleotides match TRBD1. The V gene end was trimmed by 6 bases and the J gene end by 1 base; junction bases not matched to a gene: 7. The CDR3 consists of 15 residues. From germline, CDR1 is MNHEY and CDR2 SMNVEV (reference sequence). The CDR3 spells CASRGQVRGNTEAFF. The CDR3 DNA reads as TGTGCCAGCAGGGGACAGGTGAGAGGGAACACTGAAGCTTTCTTT.

The chain has TRBV27 and TRBJ1-2; 8 bases are a match to TRBD1. After removal of 6 bases from V and 8 bases from J, the junction contained 14 bases not matched to a gene. Looked up from germline, CDR1 is MNHEY and CDR2 is SMNVEV (reference sequence). CDR3 size: 15 residues. The CDR3 loop is CASSNPNRQGKGYTF. DNA for the CDR3: TGTGCCAGCAGCAACCCAAACCGACAGGGGAAGGGCTACACCTTC.

V gene TRBV5-1 combines with J gene TRBJ1-1, with 7 bases matching TRBD1. V dropped 1 base and J dropped 1; count of bases not matched to a gene: 4. The CDR3 sequence is 15 residues long. Germline V CDR1 and CDR2: SGHRS, YFSETQ. The chain's CDR3 is CASSLWPGGNTEAFF. CDR3 DNA sequence: TGCGCCAGCAGCTTGTGGCCAGGGGGGAACACTGAAGCTTTCTTT.